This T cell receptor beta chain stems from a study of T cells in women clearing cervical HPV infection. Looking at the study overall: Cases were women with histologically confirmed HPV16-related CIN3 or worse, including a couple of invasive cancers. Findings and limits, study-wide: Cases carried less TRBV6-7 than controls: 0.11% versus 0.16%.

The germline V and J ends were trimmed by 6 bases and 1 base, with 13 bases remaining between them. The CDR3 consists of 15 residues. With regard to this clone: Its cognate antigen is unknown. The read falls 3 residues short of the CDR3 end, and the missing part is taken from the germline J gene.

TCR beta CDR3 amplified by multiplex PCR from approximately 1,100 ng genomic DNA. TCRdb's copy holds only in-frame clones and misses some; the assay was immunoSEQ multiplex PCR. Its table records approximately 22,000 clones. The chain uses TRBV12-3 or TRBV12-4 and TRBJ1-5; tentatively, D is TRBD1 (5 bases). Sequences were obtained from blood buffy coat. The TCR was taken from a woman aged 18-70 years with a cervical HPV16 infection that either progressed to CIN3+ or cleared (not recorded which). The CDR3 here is CASRPGGSSNQPQHF. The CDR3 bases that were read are TGTGCCAGCAGGCCCGGGGGGTCGAGCAATCAGCCC.